The clone carrying this T cell receptor beta chain has ten or more counts. The antigen is not known. CDR3 length: 16 residues. The ends lost 4 bases at V and 1 base at J; junction bases unmatched: 3. The V gene's germline CDR1 is LGHDT and CDR2 YNNKEL (reference sequence). The sample is drawn from a study of neurological immune-mediated disorders. Study findings and constraints: Levels of TCR clonal expansion peaked in HTLV-1-associated myelopathy and reached their lowest in multiple sclerosis, under those of healthy controls. Subjects shared no identical expanded-clone CDR3 amino acid sequences, suggesting private TCR-beta repertoires in all groups.

TCRdb fed the 5' RACE reads into MiXCR, producing one record per CDR3 protein. Seen here are approximately 86,000 distinct CDR3 sequences, 2.5% to 3% observed once, and the top ten hold 0.9% to 1.4%. The sample taken for sequencing was PBMCs. The chain joins TRBV3-1 to TRBJ2-5; 13 nucleotides match TRBD2. The origin of this receptor is a woman aged 25 to 45 with multiple sclerosis. The CDR3 DNA is TGTGCCAGCAGCCGTAGACTAGCGGGGGGCCAAGAGACCCAGTACTTC. Translation: CASSRRLAGGQETQYF.